What follows are 25 T cell receptor beta chains derived from one specimen sequenced in a study of CD8 T cells in ankylosing spondylitis. Via MiXCR, TCRdb re-called the 5' RACE reads, giving one row per CDR3 protein. The table includes 250,000 or so distinct CDR3 sequences, under 30% detected once. Specimen: blood, either unsorted or a sorted T cell fraction (not recorded which). These receptors all come from a male donor with ankylosing spondylitis or in good health (not recorded which).

V usage is TRBV29-1 and J usage is TRBJ2-4; TRBD1 might be the D (6 bases). The CDR3 length is 15 residues. Trimming removed 7 bases at V and 0 bases at J, with 16 bases between. The V gene's germline CDR1 is SQVTM and CDR2 ANQGSEA. CDR3 DNA sequence: TGCAGCGCCACGACAGGATCTCTAGCCAAAAACATTCAGTACTTC. Translated: CSATTGSLAKNIQYF.

As regards this clonotype: The junction and the germline gene differ at one end; a read error may be behind it. The chain uses TRBV12-3 or TRBV12-4 and TRBJ2-1, with D possibly TRBD1 on 6 matching bases. This CDR3 spans 18 amino acids. The CDR3 loop is CTSSFNFHRAGAYNEQFF. CDR3 coding DNA: TGTACCAGCAGTTTTAATTTCCACCGCGCAGGGGCCTACAATGAGCAGTTCTTC.

The chain combines TRBV12-3 or TRBV12-4 with TRBJ2-7; D is undetermined. This CDR3 region has 12 residues. Between the trimmed V and J ends, which lost 3 bases and 6 bases, there was a span of 9 bases. CDR3 amino acids: CASSLGWAEQYF. CDR3 nucleotides: TGTGCCAGCAGTTTGGGTTGGGCCGAGCAGTACTTC.

This clonotype was seen repeatedly, ten times or more. CDR3: CASSPGRADTQYF. The CDR3 region has the DNA TGTGCCAGCAGCCCCGGCCGCGCAGATACGCAGTATTTT. The V gene is TRBV12-3 or TRBV12-4, the J gene TRBJ2-3; D is ambiguous. This CDR3 comprises 13 residues. Trimming removed 6 bases at V and 4 bases at J, with 11 bases between.

The chain links TRBV12-3 or TRBV12-4 to TRBJ2-1, with 9 bases identical to TRBD2. The CDR3 sequence is 15 residues long. J was trimmed by 8 bases and V by 3 bases; bases with no gene match: 8. The CDR3, as DNA: TGTGCCAGCAGTTTTCTGCGGGGGGGCCTTGATGAGCAGTTCTTC. Residues: CASSFLRGGLDEQFF.

This clonotype was counted at least ten times. This chain joins TRBV12-3 or TRBV12-4 and TRBJ2-5, with D perhaps matching TRBD1 or TRBD2 (5 bases each). This CDR3 has 13 amino acids. The V and J ends lost 6 bases and 5 bases respectively, with 13 bases between them. CDR3 region: CASSLSGRETQYF. CDR3 DNA sequence: TGTGCCAGCAGCTTATCGGGGCGGGAGACCCAGTACTTC.

The V call is TRBV29-1, the J call TRBJ2-1; tentatively, D is TRBD1 or TRBD2 (6 bases each). Germline assignment: CDR1 SQVTM and CDR2 ANQGSEA. V lost 5 bases to trimming and J lost 10 bases, with 15 bases between them. The CDR3 contains 12 residues. The CDR3 coding sequence is TGCAGCGTTTCCCACAGGGCGGGGGAGCAGTTCTTC. It specifies CSVSHRAGEQFF.

This clonotype was detected a few times. The V and J genes are TRBV10-3 and TRBJ2-7; TRBD1 aligns across 8 bases. Per germline, CDR1 ENHRY and CDR2 SYGVKD. The CDR3 loop spans 15 amino acids. V lost 4 bases and J lost 0; bases outside the gene matches: 5. DNA for the CDR3: TGTGCCATCAGTGCTCCCGGACAGGGCTCCTACGAGCAGTACTTC. It encodes CAISAPGQGSYEQYF.

In this sample, this clonotype turned up a few times. The chain carries TRBV7-2 and TRBJ2-1; D is uncertain. The V gene's germline CDR1 is SGHTA and CDR2 FQGNSA. V lost 1 base, J lost 4 bases, and 8 bases lay in between. The CDR3 is made up of 14 amino acids. CDR3 DNA: TGTGCCAGCAGCTTAGAGAGTCAATACAATGAGCAGTTCTTC. Its translation is CASSLESQYNEQFF.

This clonotype came up a few times. The chain has TRBV20-1 and TRBJ2-1; D remains ambiguous. This CDR3 contains 13 residues. V lost 0 bases and J lost 5, with 8 bases in between. Germline loops: CDR1 DFQATT, CDR2 SNEGSKA (reference sequence). The CDR3 coding sequence is TGCAGTGCTAGAGAGACGGCGCACAATGAGCAGTTCTTC. The encoded protein is CSARETAHNEQFF.

This clonotype was observed many times. This chain links TRBV6-6 with TRBJ1-2; D is uncertain. Trimming shortened V by 2 bases and J by 6 bases, and 10 bases separated the two germline ends. Germline CDR1 is MNHNY and CDR2 is SVGAGI (reference sequence). CDR3 length: 13 amino acids. DNA for the CDR3: TGTGCCAGCAGTTACACCGGGCGGGATGGCTACACCTTC. This gives the protein CASSYTGRDGYTF.

In this sample, this clonotype turned up once. An end of the junction does not agree with germline; a read error may underlie this. V usage is TRBV20-1 and J usage is TRBJ2-5, with a possible D match to TRBD1 (6 bases). CDR1 and CDR2 from the germline V gene are DFQATT and SNEGSKA (reference sequence). The CDR3 runs 14 residues. CDR3 residues: CSARDTGLQETQYF. The CDR3 DNA reads TGTAGTGCTAGAGATACAGGGCTCCAAGAGACCCAGTACTTC.

This clonotype was detected ten times or more. The chain links TRBV10-3 to TRBJ2-7; D not certain. From germline, CDR1 is ENHRY and CDR2 SYGVKD. CDR3 length equals 13 residues. Trimming removed 3 bases from V and 3 bases from J, with 9 bases in between. The CDR3 loop is CAISDGLNYEQYF. CDR3 DNA: TGTGCCATCAGTGACGGCCTGAACTACGAGCAGTACTTC.

The chain couples TRBV20-1 to TRBJ2-7, with D tentatively TRBD2 (6 bases). The CDR3 consists of 14 residues. CDR1 is DFQATT, CDR2 SNEGSKA, per germline (reference sequence). V gave up 0 bases and J gave up 0 bases, with 9 bases separating them. CDR3 bases: TGCAGTGCTAGAGATGCGGGGAGCTCCTACGAGCAGTACTTC. This translates into CSARDAGSSYEQYF.

The V gene is TRBV12-3 or TRBV12-4, the J gene TRBJ2-7; D not certain. The V end lost 5 bases, the J end lost 6 bases, and 11 bases lay between the germline ends. The CDR3 runs to 12 residues. CDR3 protein: CASSIRSGEQYF. CDR3 DNA sequence: TGTGCCAGCAGTATCCGGTCTGGCGAGCAGTACTTC.

This clonotype has at least ten counts. The CDR3 region has the DNA TGCGCCAGCAGCCGGGACAGGGTTTGGCTCTATGGCTACACCTTC. The encoded protein is CASSRDRVWLYGYTF. This chain links TRBV4-1 with TRBJ1-2, with 9 nucleotides matching TRBD1. CDR3 length: 15 amino acids. Germline values: CDR1 MGHRA, CDR2 YSYEKL. V shed 4 bases, J shed 4 bases, and the junction held 7 bases outside the gene matches.

V is TRBV2 and J is TRBJ2-1; TRBD2 matches 14 bases. The CDR3 runs to 16 residues. V shed 8 bases and J 2 bases; nucleotides not matched to a gene: 5. Germline V gene sequence: CDR1 SNHLY, CDR2 FYNNEI. The CDR3 sequence is CASRGLAGGPYNEQFF. CDR3 nucleotides: TGTGCCAGCCGTGGACTAGCGGGGGGCCCCTACAATGAGCAGTTCTTC.

Concerning this clonotype itself: A read error is possible here, since a much larger clone lies one base away. The chain joins TRBV10-3 to TRBJ2-2; 8 nucleotides line up with TRBD1. J was trimmed by 1 base and V by 6 bases; bases with no gene match: 1. CDR1 ENHRY and CDR2 SYGVKD come from the germline V gene. The CDR3 totals 14 residues. The CDR3 bases are TGTGCCATCAGGGGGACAGGGAACACCGGGGAGCTGTTTTTT. This gives the protein CAIRGTGNTGELFF.

The chain joins TRBV29-1 to TRBJ2-7, with D unclear. V lost 4 bases to trimming and J lost 5 bases, with 12 bases between them. Per germline, CDR1 SQVTM and CDR2 ANQGSEA. There are 12 residues in the CDR3. CDR3 sequence (DNA): TGCAGCGTTGTGGACGGAAAGGACGAGCAGTACTTC. Amino acids: CSVVDGKDEQYF.

The CDR3 sequence is CASSSLGQINEKLFF. CDR3 DNA sequence: TGTGCCAGCAGTTCCTTGGGACAGATTAATGAAAAACTGTTTTTT. V usage is TRBV6-5 and J usage is TRBJ1-4, with 7 nucleotides matching TRBD1. The CDR3 is 15 residues long. Germline CDR1 and CDR2: MNHEY and SVGAGI. With V trimmed by 4 bases and J by 4 bases, 6 bases remained unmatched.

The chain has TRBV20-1 and TRBJ2-7, with a weak D call TRBD2 (5 bases). Trimming took off 4 bases at V and 3 bases at J, with 13 bases between the two ends. CDR1 is DFQATT and CDR2 is SNEGSKA in the germline V gene (reference sequence). There are 13 residues in the CDR3. The DNA of the CDR3 is TGCAGTGCTACTCCCGGACTCTACTACGAGCAGTACTTC. Translating it yields CSATPGLYYEQYF.

The chain uses TRBV20-1 and TRBJ2-7, with D possibly being TRBD2 (6 bases). Trimming pared 5 bases from V and 2 bases from J, leaving 13 bases between. The CDR3 loop spans 13 amino acids. The germline gives CDR1 DFQATT, CDR2 SNEGSKA (reference sequence). The CDR3 loop is CSAHGGGPYEQYF. The CDR3 nucleotides are TGCAGTGCTCACGGGGGTGGTCCCTACGAGCAGTACTTC.

The rearrangement links TRBV20-1 to TRBJ2-7; the D gene could be TRBD1 or TRBD2 (5 bases each). Germline V gives CDR1 DFQATT, CDR2 SNEGSKA (reference sequence). The V and J ends lost 5 bases and 0 bases respectively, with 14 bases between them. This CDR3 spans 14 amino acids. The CDR3 nucleotides are TGCAGTGCTCGCGAGGGTGGGGCCTCCTACGAGCAGTACTTC. Protein: CSAREGGASYEQYF.

This clonotype was counted at least ten times. The rearrangement links TRBV12-3 or TRBV12-4 to TRBJ2-7; D remains unclear. The CDR3 has 14 amino acids. Trimming stripped 6 bases from V and 3 bases from J, with 15 bases between. The CDR3 region has the DNA TGTGCCAGCAGCCGGTCCGGACCGATCTACGAGCAGTACTTC. It yields the protein CASSRSGPIYEQYF.

This chain connects TRBV6-6 to TRBJ2-7; perhaps TRBD2 as D (5 bases). Deletions cut 8 bases from V and 4 bases from J, with 12 bases between. Per germline, CDR1 MNHNY and CDR2 SVGAGI (reference sequence). The CDR3 sequence is 12 residues long. Here the CDR3 DNA reads TGTGCCAGCGATCGGGGTTTTTACGAGCAGTACTTC. Residues: CASDRGFYEQYF.